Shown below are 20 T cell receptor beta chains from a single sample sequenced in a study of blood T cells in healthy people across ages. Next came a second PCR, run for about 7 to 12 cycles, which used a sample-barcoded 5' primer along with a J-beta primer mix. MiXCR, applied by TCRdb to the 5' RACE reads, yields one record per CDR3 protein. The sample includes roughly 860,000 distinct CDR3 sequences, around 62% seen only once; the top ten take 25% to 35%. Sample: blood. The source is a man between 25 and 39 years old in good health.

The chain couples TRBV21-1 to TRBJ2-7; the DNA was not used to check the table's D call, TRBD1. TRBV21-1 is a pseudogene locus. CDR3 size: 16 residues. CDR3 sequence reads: CASRLGDSFASYEQYF. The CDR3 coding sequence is TGTGCCAGCAGGCTTGGCGACAGCTTCGCTTCCTACGAGCAGTACTTC.

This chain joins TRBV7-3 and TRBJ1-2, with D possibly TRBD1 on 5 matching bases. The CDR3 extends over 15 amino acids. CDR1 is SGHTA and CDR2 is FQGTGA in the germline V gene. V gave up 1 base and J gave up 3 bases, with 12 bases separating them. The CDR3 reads CASSLRGRDDYGYTF. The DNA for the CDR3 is TGTGCCAGCAGCTTAAGAGGCAGGGATGACTATGGCTACACCTTC.

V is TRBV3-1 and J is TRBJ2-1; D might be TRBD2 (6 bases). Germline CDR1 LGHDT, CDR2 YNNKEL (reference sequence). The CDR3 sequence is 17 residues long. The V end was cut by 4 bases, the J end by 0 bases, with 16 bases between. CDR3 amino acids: CASSPERAGRSYNEQFF. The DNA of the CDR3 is TGTGCCAGCAGCCCGGAGCGGGCGGGCCGCTCCTACAATGAGCAGTTCTTC.

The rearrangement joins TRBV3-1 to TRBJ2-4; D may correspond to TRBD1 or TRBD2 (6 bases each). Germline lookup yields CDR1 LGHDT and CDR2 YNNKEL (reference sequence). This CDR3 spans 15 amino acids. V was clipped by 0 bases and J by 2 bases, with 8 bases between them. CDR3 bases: TGTGCCAGCAGCCAAGAAGGGGGGACCAAAAACATTCAGTACTTC. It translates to CASSQEGGTKNIQYF. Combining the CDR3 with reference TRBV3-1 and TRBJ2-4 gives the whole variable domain DTAVSQTPKYLVTQMGNDKSIKCEQNLGHDTMYWYKQDSKKFLKIMFSYNNKELIINETVPNRFSPKSPDKAHLNLHINSLELGDSAVYFCASSQEGGTKNIQYFGAGTRLSVL.

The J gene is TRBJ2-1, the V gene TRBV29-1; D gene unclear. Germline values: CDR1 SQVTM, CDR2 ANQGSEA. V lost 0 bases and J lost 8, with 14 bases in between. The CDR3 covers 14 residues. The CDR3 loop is CSVEDRLQVDEQFF. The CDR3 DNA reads TGCAGCGTTGAAGATCGGTTGCAGGTGGATGAGCAGTTCTTC.

The CDR3 DNA follows: TGTGCCAGCGTCCTTGGGGGGGCCGTTGGTGAGCAGTTCTTC. As protein: CASVLGGAVGEQFF. J is TRBJ2-1 and V is TRBV7-9; D possibly corresponds to TRBD2 (7 bases). Trimming removed 8 bases from V and 9 bases from J, with 20 bases in between. Germline assignment: CDR1 SEHNR and CDR2 FQNEAQ (reference sequence). The CDR3 has 14 amino acids.

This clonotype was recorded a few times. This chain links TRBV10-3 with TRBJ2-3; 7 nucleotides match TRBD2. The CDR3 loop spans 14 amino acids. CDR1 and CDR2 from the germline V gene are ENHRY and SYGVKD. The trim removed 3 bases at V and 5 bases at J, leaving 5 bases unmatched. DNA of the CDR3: TGTGCCATCAGTGATTTGGCGGGGGAAGATACGCAGTATTTT. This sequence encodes CAISDLAGEDTQYF.

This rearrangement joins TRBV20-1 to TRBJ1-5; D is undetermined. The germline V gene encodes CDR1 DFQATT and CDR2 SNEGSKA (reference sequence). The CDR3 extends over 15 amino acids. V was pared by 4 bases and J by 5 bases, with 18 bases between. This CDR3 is CSATPGKDGYQPQHF. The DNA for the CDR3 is TGCAGTGCTACCCCCGGTAAGGATGGGTATCAGCCCCAGCATTTT.

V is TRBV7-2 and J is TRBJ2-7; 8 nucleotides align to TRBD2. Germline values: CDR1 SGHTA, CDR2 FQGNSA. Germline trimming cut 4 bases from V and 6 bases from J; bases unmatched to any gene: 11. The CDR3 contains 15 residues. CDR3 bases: TGTGCCAGCAGCTCCTATGCGGGGGGCCTGAGCGAGCAGTACTTC. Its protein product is CASSSYAGGLSEQYF.

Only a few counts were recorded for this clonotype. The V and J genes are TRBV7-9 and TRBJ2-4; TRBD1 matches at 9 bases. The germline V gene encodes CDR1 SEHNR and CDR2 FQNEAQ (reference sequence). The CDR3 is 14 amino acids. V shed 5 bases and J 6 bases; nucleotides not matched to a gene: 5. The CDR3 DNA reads TGTGCCAGCAGCCCCCGGGACAGGGTAAACATTCAGTACTTC. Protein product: CASSPRDRVNIQYF. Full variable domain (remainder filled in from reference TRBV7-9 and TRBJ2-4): DTGVSQNPRHKITKRGQNVTFRCDPISEHNRLYWYRQTLGQGPEFLTYFQNEAQLEKSRLLSDRFSAERPKGSFSTLEIQRTEQGDSAMYLCASSPRDRVNIQYFGAGTRLSVL.

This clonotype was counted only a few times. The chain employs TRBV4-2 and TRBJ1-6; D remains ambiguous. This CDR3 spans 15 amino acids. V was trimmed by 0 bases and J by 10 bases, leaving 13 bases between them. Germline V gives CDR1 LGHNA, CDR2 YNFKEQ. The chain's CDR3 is CASSQDKATGSPLHF. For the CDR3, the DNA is TGTGCCAGCAGCCAAGATAAAGCCACGGGGTCACCCCTCCACTTT.

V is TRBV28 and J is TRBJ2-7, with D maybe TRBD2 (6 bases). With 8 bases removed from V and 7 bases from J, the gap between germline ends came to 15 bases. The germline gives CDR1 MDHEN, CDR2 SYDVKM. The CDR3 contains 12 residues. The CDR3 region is CASSEGHREQYF. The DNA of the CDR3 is TGTGCCAGCTCGGAGGGCCATAGAGAGCAGTACTTC.

The CDR3 nucleotides are TGTGCCAGCAGTCGGGGACTAGCGGGGGGGCAACTGACAGATACGCAGTATTTT. This encodes CASSRGLAGGQLTDTQYF. The rearrangement uses TRBV28 and TRBJ2-3; 16 bases line up with TRBD2. V lost 5 bases, J lost 3 bases, and 8 bases stayed unmatched. The germline gives CDR1 MDHEN, CDR2 SYDVKM. The CDR3 covers 18 residues.

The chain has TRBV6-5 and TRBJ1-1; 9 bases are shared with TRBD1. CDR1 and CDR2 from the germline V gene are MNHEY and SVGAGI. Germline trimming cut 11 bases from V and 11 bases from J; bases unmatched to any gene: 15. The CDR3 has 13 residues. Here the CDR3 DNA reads TGTGCCTCCTCCGGGACAGGGATTGAAGAGGCTTTCTTT. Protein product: CASSGTGIEEAFF.

For the CDR3, the DNA is TGTGCCAGCAGCCAAGATGTGAGGGGGAGCTCCTACGAGCAGTACTTC. It translates to CASSQDVRGSSYEQYF. The gene calls are TRBV4-2 and TRBJ2-7; TRBD1 might be the D (6 bases). Trimming removed 0 bases at V and 0 bases at J, with 12 bases between. Germline assignment: CDR1 LGHNA and CDR2 YNFKEQ. There are 16 residues in the CDR3.

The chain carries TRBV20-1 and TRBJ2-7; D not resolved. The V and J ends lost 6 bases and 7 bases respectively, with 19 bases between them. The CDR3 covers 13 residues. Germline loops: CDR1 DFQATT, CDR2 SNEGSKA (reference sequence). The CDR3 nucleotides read TGCAGTGCCATGGAGCGTCTTACTTGGGAGCAGTACTTC. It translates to CSAMERLTWEQYF.

The CDR3 bases are TGTGCCAGCAGCTCCCGACTAGCGGGGACCTACTACAATGAGCAGTTCTTC. Its protein is CASSSRLAGTYYNEQFF. The rearrangement links TRBV7-9 to TRBJ2-1; TRBD2 matches at 11 bases. The V and J ends lost 4 bases and 3 bases, in that order; junction bases with no gene match: 8. In germline, CDR1 is SEHNR, CDR2 FQNEAQ (reference sequence). This CDR3 is 17 amino acids long.

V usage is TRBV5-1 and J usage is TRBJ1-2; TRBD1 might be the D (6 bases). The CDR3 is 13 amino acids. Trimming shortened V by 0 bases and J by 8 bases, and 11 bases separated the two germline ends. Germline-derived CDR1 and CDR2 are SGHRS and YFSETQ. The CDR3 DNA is TGCGCCAGCAGCTTGGCGGGGGCGGAAGGCTACACCTTC. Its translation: CASSLAGAEGYTF.

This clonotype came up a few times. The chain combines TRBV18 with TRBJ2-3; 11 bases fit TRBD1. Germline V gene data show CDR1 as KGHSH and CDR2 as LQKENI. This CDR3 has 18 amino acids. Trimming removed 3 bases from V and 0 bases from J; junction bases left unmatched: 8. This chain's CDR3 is CASSPRHGQGASTDTQYF. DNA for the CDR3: TGTGCCAGCTCACCGCGGCACGGACAGGGGGCGAGCACAGATACGCAGTATTTT.

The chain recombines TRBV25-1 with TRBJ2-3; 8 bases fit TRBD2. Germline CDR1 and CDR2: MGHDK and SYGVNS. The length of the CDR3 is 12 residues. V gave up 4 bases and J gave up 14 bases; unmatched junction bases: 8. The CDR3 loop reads CASSGAGTSGYF. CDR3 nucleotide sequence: TGTGCCAGCAGTGGGGCCGGGACTAGTGGGTATTTT.